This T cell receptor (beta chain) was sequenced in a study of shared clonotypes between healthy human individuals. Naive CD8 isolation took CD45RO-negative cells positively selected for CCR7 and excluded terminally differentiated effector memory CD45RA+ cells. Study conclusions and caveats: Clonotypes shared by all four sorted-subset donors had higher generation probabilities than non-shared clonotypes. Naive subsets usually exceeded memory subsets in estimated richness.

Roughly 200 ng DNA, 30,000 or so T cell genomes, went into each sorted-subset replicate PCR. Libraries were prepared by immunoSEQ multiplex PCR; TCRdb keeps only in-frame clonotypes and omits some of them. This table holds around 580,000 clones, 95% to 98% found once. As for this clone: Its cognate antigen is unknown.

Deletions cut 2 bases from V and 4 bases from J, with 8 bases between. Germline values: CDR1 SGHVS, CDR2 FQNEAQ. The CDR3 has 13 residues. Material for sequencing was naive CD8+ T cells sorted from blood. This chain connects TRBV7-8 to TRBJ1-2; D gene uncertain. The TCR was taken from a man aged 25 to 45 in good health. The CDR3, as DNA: TGTGCCAGCAGCTTAACACCCCTCTATGGCTACACCTTC. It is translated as CASSLTPLYGYTF.